Following are 21 T cell receptor beta chains from one sample sequenced in a study of regulatory T cells in long-lasting Graves disease. Libraries of TCR beta came from iRepertoire HTBI primers plus Arm-PCR of CDR3 regions. TCRdb reanalysed the multiplex PCR reads using MiXCR and keeps one entry per CDR3 protein. The sample lists about 660,000 distinct CDR3 sequences, roughly 30% occurring once. The time point denotes: persistent/refractory GD, antithyroid drugs over 5 years with positive TRAb. The TCR library was made from RNA that had been extracted from PBMCs in TRIzol. Sample: peripheral blood mononuclear cells (PBMCs), taken when the disease was refractory, from a patient treated with antithyroid drugs. These receptors were obtained from a female donor with Graves disease.

As to this clonotype: A read error may explain this, as a much larger clone is one base away. V usage is TRBV28 and J usage is TRBJ1-2, with D perhaps TRBD1 (6 bases). Germline CDR1 and CDR2: MDHEN and SYDVKM. The V and J ends lost 6 bases and 4 bases respectively, with 24 bases between them. The CDR3 is 17 amino acids. The CDR3 protein is CASSTTPAGGRSYGYTF. The DNA of the CDR3 is TGTGCCAGCAGCACCACACCTGCTGGGGGGCGCTCCTATGGCTACACCTTC.

This clonotype has just a few counts. V and J are TRBV20-1 and TRBJ1-2; no clear D gene. Per germline, CDR1 DFQATT and CDR2 SNEGSKA (reference sequence). With 3 bases removed from V and 2 bases from J, the gap between germline ends came to 10 bases. The CDR3 spans 13 residues. CDR3: CSASGAPNYGYTF. DNA of the CDR3: TGCAGTGCTAGCGGAGCCCCCAACTATGGCTACACCTTC.

This clonotype has a handful of counts. The chain uses TRBV28 and TRBJ1-5, with 8 bases that match TRBD1. Losses at the gene ends were 5 bases for V and 10 bases for J; bases not matched to a gene: 13. From germline, CDR1 is MDHEN and CDR2 SYDVKM. The CDR3 loop spans 15 amino acids. CDR3 loop: CASSLQGVAASPQHF. The CDR3 DNA follows: TGTGCCAGCAGTCTACAGGGGGTAGCCGCCAGTCCCCAGCATTTT.

This clonotype was counted ten times or more. CDR3 amino acids: CASSLDRGRSPLHF. The CDR3 nucleotides read TGTGCCAGCAGTTTGGACAGGGGGCGTTCACCCCTCCACTTT. The chain has TRBV27 and TRBJ1-6; 11 nucleotides line up with TRBD1. The CDR3 contains 14 residues. The germline CDR1 and CDR2 sequences are MNHEY and SMNVEV (reference sequence). The J segment lost 9 bases and the V segment lost 3 bases, leaving 1 base of the junction unmatched.

The V call is TRBV29-1, the J call TRBJ2-2; TRBD2 matches at 8 bases. With 2 bases clipped from V and 5 bases from J, the junction kept 10 bases outside the gene matches. The CDR3 has 16 residues. Germline loops: CDR1 SQVTM, CDR2 ANQGSEA. DNA for the CDR3: TGCAGCGTTGAAATCACGGGCGGGAGGCAAACCGGGGAGCTGTTTTTT. Residues: CSVEITGGRQTGELFF.

In its sample, this clonotype was seen a few times. The V and J genes are TRBV6-1 and TRBJ2-7; TRBD2 agrees at 7 bases. The CDR3 is 15 residues long. Germline V gene lookup returns CDR1 MNHNS and CDR2 SASEGT. J lost 2 bases, V lost 4 bases, and 8 bases had no gene match. The CDR3 DNA is TGTGCCAGCAGTGGGACTAGTGGGGCCCCCTACGAGCAGTACTTC. This sequence encodes CASSGTSGAPYEQYF.

This clonotype has at least ten counts. The rearrangement uses TRBV6-5 and TRBJ2-5, with TRBD2 matching over 8 bases. The CDR3 is made up of 14 amino acids. Germline V CDR1 and CDR2: MNHEY, SVGAGI. The trim removed 2 bases at V and 5 bases at J, leaving 4 bases unmatched. The CDR3 sequence: CASSYPGGAETQYF. CDR3 DNA: TGTGCCAGCAGTTACCCGGGGGGGGCCGAGACCCAGTACTTC.

The J gene is TRBJ1-1, the V gene TRBV20-1; TRBD1 matches 8 bases. V lost 3 bases and J lost 8; bases outside the gene matches: 11. The CDR3 runs to 14 residues. CDR1 is DFQATT, CDR2 SNEGSKA, per germline (reference sequence). The CDR3 is CSARVRQGWEEAFF. CDR3 nucleotides: TGCAGTGCTAGGGTCCGACAGGGGTGGGAAGAAGCTTTCTTT.

This clonotype occurred once. The CDR3 reads CSVDEVIEDTQYF. The CDR3, as DNA: TGCAGCGTTGACGAAGTTATTGAAGATACGCAGTATTTT. The chain is built from TRBV29-1 and TRBJ2-3, with D unclear. Germline V gives CDR1 SQVTM, CDR2 ANQGSEA. V shed 3 bases and J shed 5 bases, with 12 bases lying between them. The CDR3 is 13 amino acids.

The gene calls are TRBV2 and TRBJ1-5; D unresolved. The CDR3 sequence is 15 residues long. With 6 bases removed from V and 1 base from J, the gap between germline ends came to 13 bases. The V gene's germline CDR1 is SNHLY and CDR2 FYNNEI. CDR3 sequence (DNA): TGTGCCAGCAGAGAGCAAGCCGTAAGCAATCAGCCCCAGCATTTT. Residues: CASREQAVSNQPQHF.

As to this clonotype: A much more abundant neighbour one base away suggests this may be a read error. J is TRBJ1-2 and V is TRBV2; weak D call: TRBD1 (6 bases). The CDR3 is 14 amino acids. CDR1 is SNHLY and CDR2 is FYNNEI in the germline V gene. CDR3 nucleotides: TGTGCCAGCAGGACCGGAGGGGGGCACTATGGCCACACCTTC. Residues: CASRTGGGHYGHTF.

The rearrangement links TRBV20-1 to TRBJ1-1; tentative D call: TRBD1 (5 bases). The V end was cut by 3 bases, the J end by 6 bases, with 20 bases between. The CDR3 extends over 15 amino acids. Germline CDR1 DFQATT, CDR2 SNEGSKA (reference sequence). The DNA for the CDR3 is TGCAGTGCTAGTATCGGCGGCATGGGGGGATCTGAAGCTTTCTTT. Its protein is CSASIGGMGGSEAFF.

The V gene is TRBV19, the J gene TRBJ2-1; a weak D match, TRBD2 (5 bases). V was pared by 7 bases and J by 8 bases, with 15 bases between. The CDR3 has 13 residues. CDR1 LNHDA and CDR2 SQIVND come from the germline V gene (reference sequence). The CDR3 DNA reads TGTGCCAGTACGGACTCTGGAAGGGATGAGCAGTTCTTC. This sequence encodes CASTDSGRDEQFF.

In this sample, this clonotype turned up a few times. The V gene is TRBV20-1, the J gene TRBJ1-1; D remains ambiguous. This CDR3 region has 10 residues. Germline assignment: CDR1 DFQATT and CDR2 SNEGSKA (reference sequence). In DNA, the CDR3 is TGCTCCCATGGGTCTCTAGAAGCTTTCTTT. Translated: CSHGSLEAFF.

The J gene is TRBJ1-2, the V gene TRBV29-1; 10 nucleotides line up with TRBD1. Germline loops: CDR1 SQVTM, CDR2 ANQGSEA. CDR3 length: 16 amino acids. After removal of 4 bases from V and 6 bases from J, the junction contained 14 bases not matched to a gene. The CDR3 DNA is TGCAGCGTTGTGGGTCGGTGGACAGGGGGTACGGATGGCTACACCTTC. This sequence encodes CSVVGRWTGGTDGYTF.

The chain employs TRBV18 and TRBJ1-1, with a weak D call TRBD1 (5 bases). Germline CDR1 and CDR2: KGHSH and LQKENI. The CDR3 sequence is 15 residues long. Trimming removed 5 bases from V and 2 bases from J, with 15 bases in between. CDR3 sequence (DNA): TGTGCCAGCTCATCCACGCGGGGCTTTAACACTGAAGCTTTCTTT. The encoded protein is CASSSTRGFNTEAFF.

The rearrangement uses TRBV5-1 and TRBJ1-2; no clear D. The V gene lost 1 base and the J gene lost 2 bases, with 9 bases spanning the gap. The CDR3 is 14 amino acids. From germline, CDR1 is SGHRS and CDR2 YFSETQ. CDR3: CASSLTDSNYGYTF. The CDR3 nucleotides are TGCGCCAGCAGCTTGACAGATTCCAACTATGGCTACACCTTC.

The V call is TRBV6-1, the J call TRBJ1-6; D gene unclear. Trimming removed 8 bases at V and 5 bases at J, with 13 bases between. Germline assignment: CDR1 MNHNS and CDR2 SASEGT. The CDR3 is made up of 14 amino acids. CDR3 region: CASRRSGDNSPLHF. The CDR3, as DNA: TGTGCCAGCCGTAGGTCCGGGGATAATTCACCCCTCCACTTT.

The rearrangement links TRBV6-1 to TRBJ1-2; no firm D call. V was shortened by 10 bases and J by 3 bases, with 18 bases between the two germline ends. Germline lookup yields CDR1 MNHNS and CDR2 SASEGT. This CDR3 region has 14 residues. The CDR3 sequence: CATLGSGNDYGYTF. The DNA of the CDR3 is TGTGCCACCCTTGGGTCGGGAAATGACTATGGCTACACCTTC.

The rearrangement links TRBV27 to TRBJ2-4, with no clear D. The germline gives CDR1 MNHEY, CDR2 SMNVEV (reference sequence). This CDR3 comprises 15 residues. V shed 2 bases and J shed 2 bases, with 10 bases lying between them. The CDR3 nucleotides read TGTGCCAGCAGTTTAACCAAAGGGACCAAAAACATTCAGTACTTC. This gives the protein CASSLTKGTKNIQYF.

The chain has TRBV28 and TRBJ1-2, with TRBD1 as a possible D gene (6 bases). CDR1 is MDHEN, CDR2 SYDVKM, per germline. The ends were cut back, 3 bases at V and 4 bases at J, with 15 bases in the middle. The CDR3 runs 15 residues. DNA for the CDR3: TGTGCCAGCAGTTTTCGAGGCCAAGGGGGCTATGGCTACACCTTC. Amino acid sequence: CASSFRGQGGYGYTF.